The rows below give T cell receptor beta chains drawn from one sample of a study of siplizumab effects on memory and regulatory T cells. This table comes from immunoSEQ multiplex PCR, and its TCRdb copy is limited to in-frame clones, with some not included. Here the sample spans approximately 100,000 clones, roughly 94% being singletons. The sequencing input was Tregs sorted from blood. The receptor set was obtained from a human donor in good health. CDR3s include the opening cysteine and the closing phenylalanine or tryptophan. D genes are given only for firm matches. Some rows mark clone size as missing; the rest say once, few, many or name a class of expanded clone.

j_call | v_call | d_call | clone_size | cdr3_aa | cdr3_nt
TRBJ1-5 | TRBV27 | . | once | CASSSGGRVNQPQHF | TGTGCCAGCAGTTCGGGGGGCAGGGTAAATCAGCCCCAGCATTTT
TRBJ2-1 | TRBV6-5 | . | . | CASSRTPNEQFF | TGTGCCAGCAGTCGTACTCCAAATGAGCAGTTCTTC
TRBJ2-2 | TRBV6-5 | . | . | CASSRSGLHTGELFF | TGTGCCAGCAGTCGCTCGGGACTTCACACCGGGGAGCTGTTTTTT
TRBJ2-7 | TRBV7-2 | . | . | CASTLGGPVGEQYF | TGTGCCAGCACCCTAGGGGGGCCGGTGGGGGAGCAGTACTTC
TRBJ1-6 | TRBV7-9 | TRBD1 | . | CAIPGQGTSPLHF | TGTGCCATCCCGGGACAGGGGACTTCACCCCTCCACTTT
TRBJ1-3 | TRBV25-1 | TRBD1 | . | CASRGGQTGNTIYF | TGTGCCAGCAGGGGGGGACAGACTGGAAACACCATATATTTT
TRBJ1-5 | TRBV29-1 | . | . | CSVATSNQPQHF | TGCAGCGTTGCGACAAGCAATCAGCCCCAGCATTTT
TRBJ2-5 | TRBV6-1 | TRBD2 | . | CASRSGLAGQETQYF | TGTGCCAGCAGATCGGGACTAGCCGGGCAAGAGACCCAGTACTTC
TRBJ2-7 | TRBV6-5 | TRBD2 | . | CASTVASGAEQYF | TGTGCCAGCACAGTGGCTAGCGGGGCCGAGCAGTACTTC
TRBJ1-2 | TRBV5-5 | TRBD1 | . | CASSLTGTGGPYGYTF | TGTGCCAGCAGCTTGACCGGGACAGGGGGCCCCTATGGCTACACCTTC
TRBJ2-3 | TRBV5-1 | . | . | CASSLVPGGDTQYF | TGCGCCAGCAGCTTGGTCCCCGGAGGAGATACGCAGTATTTT
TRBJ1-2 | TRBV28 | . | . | CASSLAPYGYTF | TGTGCCAGCAGTTTGGCGCCCTATGGCTACACCTTC
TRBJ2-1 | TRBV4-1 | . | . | CASSQDLGAAGANEQFF | TGCGCCAGCAGCCAAGACCTAGGAGCGGCGGGGGCTAATGAGCAGTTCTTC
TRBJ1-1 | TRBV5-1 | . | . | CASSLVQSGGLEAFF | TGCGCCAGCAGCTTGGTTCAGTCCGGGGGTCTTGAAGCTTTCTTT
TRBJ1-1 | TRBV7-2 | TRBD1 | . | CASSLTGTMNTEAFF | TGTGCCAGCAGCTTGACAGGGACTATGAACACTGAAGCTTTCTTT
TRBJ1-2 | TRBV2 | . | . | CASSEQALVYGYTF | TGTGCCAGCAGTGAACAAGCTTTGGTCTATGGCTACACCTTC
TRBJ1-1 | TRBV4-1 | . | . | CASSQPLEFLGDREAFF | TGCGCCAGCAGCCAACCCCTCGAATTTTTGGGGGACCGTGAAGCTTTCTTT
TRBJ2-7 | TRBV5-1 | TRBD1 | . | CASSLAGTVSSYEQYF | TGCGCCAGCAGCTTGGCCGGGACAGTAAGCTCCTACGAGCAGTACTTC
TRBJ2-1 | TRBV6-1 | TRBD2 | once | CASSAASSGSIGEQFF | TGTGCCAGCAGTGCCGCGTCTAGCGGGAGTATCGGCGAGCAGTTCTTC
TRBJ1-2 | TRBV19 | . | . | CASSAVLNYGYTF | TGTGCCAGTAGTGCCGTCCTTAACTATGGCTACACCTTC
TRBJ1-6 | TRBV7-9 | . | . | CASSLSGGSPLHF | TGTGCCAGCAGCTTATCCGGAGGATCACCCCTCCACTTT
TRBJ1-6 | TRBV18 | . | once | CASSPENSTRYSPLHF | TGTGCCAGCTCACCAGAAAATTCGACACGTTATTCACCCCTCCACTTT
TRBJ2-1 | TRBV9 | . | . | CASSPWTSNEQFF | TGTGCCAGCAGCCCCTGGACATCTAATGAGCAGTTCTTC
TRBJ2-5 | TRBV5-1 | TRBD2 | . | CASRYIREGDTQYF | TGCGCCAGCAGATATATTCGGGAGGGAGACACCCAGTACTTC
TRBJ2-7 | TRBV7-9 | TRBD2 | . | CASSLGTLTSGPYEQYF | TGTGCCAGCAGCTTAGGCACGCTGACTAGCGGACCCTACGAGCAGTACTTC
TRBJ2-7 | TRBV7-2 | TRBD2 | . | CASSSAGGPREQYF | TGTGCCAGCAGCTCAGCGGGGGGGCCGCGCGAGCAGTACTTC
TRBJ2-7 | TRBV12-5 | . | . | CASGLVQSSLYEQYF | TGTGCTAGTGGTTTGGTACAGAGTTCCCTCTACGAGCAGTACTTC
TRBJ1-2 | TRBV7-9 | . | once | CASSQAGTEYGYTF | TGTGCCAGCAGCCAAGCCGGGACGGAATATGGCTACACCTTC
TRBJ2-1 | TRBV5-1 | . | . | CASSLVLSGSNEQFF | TGCGCCAGCAGCTTGGTTCTTTCAGGTTCCAATGAGCAGTTCTTC
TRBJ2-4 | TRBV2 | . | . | CASSGIAKNIQYF | TGTGCCAGCAGTGGAATAGCCAAAAACATTCAGTACTTC
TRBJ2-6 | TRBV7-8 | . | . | CASHRPGANVLTF | TGTGCCAGCCACAGACCTGGGGCCAACGTCCTGACTTTC
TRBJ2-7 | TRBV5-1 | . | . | CASSQTGWNDEQYF | TGCGCCAGCAGCCAGACAGGCTGGAATGACGAGCAGTACTTC
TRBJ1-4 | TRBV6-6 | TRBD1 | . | CASSSGQATNEKLFF | TGTGCCAGCAGTTCCGGACAGGCAACTAATGAAAAACTGTTTTTT
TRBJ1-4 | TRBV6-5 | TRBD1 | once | CASSSDRGGEKLFF | TGTGCCAGCAGCTCGGACAGGGGTGGGGAAAAACTGTTTTTT
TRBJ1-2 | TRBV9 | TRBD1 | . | CASSARQGNGYTF | TGTGCCAGCAGCGCCCGACAGGGCAATGGCTACACCTTC
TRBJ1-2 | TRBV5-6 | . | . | CASSYGAVLNYGYTF | TGTGCCAGCAGCTATGGGGCCGTTCTTAACTATGGCTACACCTTC
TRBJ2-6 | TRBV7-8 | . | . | CSSGNSGANVLTF | TGTAGCAGCGGAAACTCTGGGGCCAACGTCCTGACTTTC
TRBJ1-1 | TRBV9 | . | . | CASSAALNTEAFF | TGTGCCAGCAGCGCAGCACTGAACACTGAAGCTTTCTTT
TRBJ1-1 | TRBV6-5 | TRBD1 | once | CASTSDRLAPEAFF | TGTGCCAGCACCTCGGACAGGTTGGCCCCTGAAGCTTTCTTT
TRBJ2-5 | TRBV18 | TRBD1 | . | CASSPPGTGTSQYF | TGTGCCAGCTCGCCACCCGGGACAGGGACGTCCCAGTACTTC
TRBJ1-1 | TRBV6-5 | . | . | CASSFRGDSEAFF | TGTGCCAGCAGTTTTAGGGGTGACTCTGAAGCTTTCTTT
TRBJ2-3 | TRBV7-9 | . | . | CASSLGTATDTQYF | TGTGCCAGCAGCTTAGGAACGGCGACAGATACGCAGTATTTT
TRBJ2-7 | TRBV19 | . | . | CASSIRRTYEQYF | TGTGCCAGTAGTATAAGACGGACCTACGAGCAGTACTTC
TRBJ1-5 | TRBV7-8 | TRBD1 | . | CASSYLRGQRQPQHF | TGTGCCAGCAGCTACCTCAGGGGGCAGAGACAGCCCCAGCATTTT
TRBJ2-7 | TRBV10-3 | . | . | CAISDGGGLDEQYF | TGTGCCATCAGTGACGGGGGAGGTCTAGACGAGCAGTACTTC
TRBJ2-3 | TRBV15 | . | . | CATSRGQSWGTDTQYF | TGTGCCACCAGCAGAGGACAGAGTTGGGGCACAGATACGCAGTATTTT